This T cell receptor beta chain originates from a study of regulatory T cells in long-lasting Graves disease. Time point described: persistent/refractory GD, antithyroid drugs over 5 years with positive TRAb. PBMC RNA served as the TCR library source. Germline lookup yields CDR1 MNHNS and CDR2 SASEGT. V dropped 7 bases and J dropped 9; count of bases not matched to a gene: 10. The CDR3 sequence is 15 residues long. In this sample, this clonotype turned up many times. Construction of TCR beta libraries relied on iRepertoire HTBI primers and on Arm-PCR targeting CDR3 regions. MiXCR, run by TCRdb on the multiplex PCR reads, gives a single entry per CDR3 protein. Of over 350,000 distinct CDR3 sequences listed, around 20% were seen once; the top ten hold under 25%.

Sample: peripheral blood mononuclear cells (PBMCs), taken when the disease was refractory, from a patient treated with antithyroid drugs. The chain employs TRBV6-1 and TRBJ1-6, with 9 bases matching TRBD1. The TCR was taken from a female donor with Graves disease. CDR3 protein: CASKRTGEESSPLHF. The CDR3 DNA is TGTGCCAGCAAACGGACAGGGGAGGAATCTTCACCCCTCCACTTT.